The present TCR beta chain was sequenced within a study of precursors of human CD4 cytotoxic T cells (dated by TCRdb to 2017 to 2018). As for the study more broadly: The bulk TCR-seq analysis covered CD4+ memory subsets from 11 to 15 donors in total. Sequences for both the TCRalpha and TCRbeta chains came out of the TCR-seq analysis of 14 to 15 donors (table S7).

This clonotype is regarded as large (0.1 to 1%). Its antigen is not yet known. No much larger clone is present one base from it, and per-base qualities are unavailable. On the study overall, not on this receptor specifically: The authors noted that a human observational design cannot definitively establish the direction of differentiation between precursor and effector cells. Expanded effector clonotypes accounted for a larger share of IL-7Rhigh TEMRA clonotypes than of TEM or TCM clonotypes. Only about 95% of the 14 donors were included in some bulk TCR-seq comparisons, suggesting that not every subset was available for every donor. IL-7Rhigh and IL-7R- TEMRA subsets showed more restricted TCR repertoires, with lower diversity and more expanded clonotypes, than TCM and TEM subsets.

To test whether a precursor-effector relationship exists among CD4 cytotoxic T cells, bulk UMI-based TCR sequencing was run on four sorted CD4+ memory subsets: TCM, TEM, IL-7Rhigh TEMRA, and IL-7R- TEMRA. Cells were obtained from peripheral blood mononuclear cells isolated from human blood. The sample was run on an Illumina MiSeq. Processing in the source paper ran as follows. The Shannon-Wiener index, calculated in VDJtools, was used to measure repertoire diversity. A TCRbeta clonotype counted as expanded if its clonotype frequency was 3 or higher. TCRdb handled the public reads itself, with Q25 trimming in fastp and clone calling in MiXCR, and kept productive beta chains. Rows are combined by CDR3 protein, so each entry shows the most common genes and DNA. TCRdb assigned the V and J calls; the authors' analysis was not used. A total of 600 to 800 distinct CDR3 sequences appear in this sample, 17% of them only once. Around 10% of the sample is held by the ten biggest clonotypes.

At the junction V is shortened by 0 bases and J by 2 bases, with 6 bases in between. Inclusive of the bounding cysteine and phenylalanine, the CDR3 is 14 residues long. Here the CDR3 DNA is all that survives: 42 bases in frame from base 1. Looking up the germline V gene (reference sequence) yields CDR1 SGHKS and CDR2 YYEKEE. Sequenced input: memory CD4+ T cells from blood (PBMCs). The TCR was taken from a human donor in good health. The rearrangement combines TRBV5-5 with TRBJ2-1; the D gene is possibly TRBD1, with 6 bases matching. The CDR3 has the sequence CASSLGTAYNEQFF. The DNA sequence is given as TGTGCCAGCAGCTTGGGGACAGCCTACAATGAGCAGTTCTTC.